This is a list of T cell receptor beta chains from one sample in a study of cytomegalovirus exposure and HLA in healthy donors. TCRdb's table, derived via immunoSEQ multiplex PCR, lists solely in-frame clones and lacks some. The data show nearly 100,000 clones, about a tenth seen once. Sample: PBMCs. The receptors were sampled from a man aged 50 or older in good health and CMV-seropositive. Both conserved end residues are part of each CDR3. Each record gives: V gene, clone size, J gene, D gene, CDR3 DNA, CDR3 protein. The D gene is left open where the match is weak. Size tells how often a clone was seen (once, few, many) or the class of an expanded clone, and some rows leave it out.

TRBV4-2	-	TRBJ2-4	-	TGTGCCAGCAGCCAAGCTAGCGCCAAAAACATTCAGTACTTC	CASSQASAKNIQYF
TRBV19	-	TRBJ2-7	TRBD2	TGTGCCAGTAGTCCCGAGGGACTAGCGGGACGAGCCTACGAGCAGTACTTC	CASSPEGLAGRAYEQYF
TRBV10-3	few	TRBJ2-3	-	TGTGCCATCAGTGAGCCGACCCGACTGACAGATACGCAGTATTTT	CAISEPTRLTDTQYF
TRBV19	-	TRBJ2-1	TRBD2	TGTGCCAGTAGTCAAGGCGGGAGGGTTATGAATGAGCAGTTCTTC	CASSQGGRVMNEQFF
TRBV21-1	-	TRBJ2-7	-	TGTGCCAGCAGCAGAGGAAGAGCGGGAGGGTGCGAGCAGTACTTC	CASSRGRAGGCEQYF
TRBV5-1	-	TRBJ1-1	-	TGCGCCAGCAGCTTGATGCAGGGCACTGAAGCTTTCTTT	CASSLMQGTEAFF
TRBV6-6	few	TRBJ1-4	TRBD1	TGTGCCAGCGGCGGGACAGTGTTTCAGGAACTGTTTTTT	CASGGTVFQELFF
TRBV5-1	-	TRBJ2-3	-	TGCGCCAGCAGCTTGGGCCCTATTGGACATACTAGCACAGATACGCAGTATTTT	CASSLGPIGHTSTDTQYF
TRBV4-1	few	TRBJ2-5	-	TGCGCCAGCAGCCAAGTCCGGGGTGGGGAAGAGACCCAGTACTTC	CASSQVRGGEETQYF
TRBV7-2	few	TRBJ2-3	TRBD2	TGTGCCAGCAGCAAAATAATACTAGCGGGAGTCACAGATACGCAGTATTTT	CASSKIILAGVTDTQYF
TRBV6-1	few	TRBJ2-7	TRBD2	TGTGCCAGCGAGCCTCGGGGGGGGCCTAGCTACGAGCAGTACTTC	CASEPRGGPSYEQYF
TRBV6-6	few	TRBJ2-7	TRBD1	TGTGCCAGCAGTCTAGGACAGGGGCGCTACGAGCAGTACTTC	CASSLGQGRYEQYF
TRBV6-1	-	TRBJ2-3	TRBD1	TGTGCCAGCAGGGAAGGGACAGGGGGCACAGATACGCAGTATTTT	CASREGTGGTDTQYF
TRBV2	few	TRBJ2-5	-	TGTGCCAGCAGTCTATATGGACTGGCGGGTAACAAGGAGACCCAGTACTTC	CASSLYGLAGNKETQYF
TRBV4-3	medium-sized	TRBJ2-1	TRBD2	TGCGCCAGCAGCCAAGATAGTGAGACTAGCGGGACAGAGCAGTTCTTC	CASSQDSETSGTEQFF
TRBV4-2	few	TRBJ1-3	-	TGTGCCAGCAGCCAAGATTTTTCCGGGGGGACTGGAAACACCATATATTTT	CASSQDFSGGTGNTIYF
TRBV27	-	TRBJ1-2	TRBD1	TGTGCCAGCAGTTTATCCCTACAGGGGGCAGGCTATGGCTACACCTTC	CASSLSLQGAGYGYTF
TRBV6-5	few	TRBJ2-7	-	TGTGCCAGCAGTTACCGACAGCACTACGAGCAGTACTTC	CASSYRQHYEQYF
TRBV5-1	-	TRBJ2-1	TRBD2	TGCGCCAGCAGCTCCGGGACTAGAGGAGGGAATGAGCAGTTCTTC	CASSSGTRGGNEQFF
TRBV6-5	-	TRBJ1-4	TRBD1	TGTGCCAGCAGTTACACAGGGGGGCGAGTGGAAAAACTGTTTTTT	CASSYTGGRVEKLFF
TRBV6-6	-	TRBJ2-7	-	TGTGCCAGCAGTGACCAGGGTAGTTACGAGCAGTACTTC	CASSDQGSYEQYF
TRBV7-3	few	TRBJ2-2	TRBD2	TGTGCCAGCAGCTTAGGAGGCGGGAGTGCCGGGGAGCTGTTTTTT	CASSLGGGSAGELFF
TRBV15	-	TRBJ2-5	-	TGTGCCACCAGCAGAATAGAGTGGCGGCTACAAGAGACCCAGTACTTC	CATSRIEWRLQETQYF
TRBV27	few	TRBJ2-2	-	TGTGCCAGCAGTTCTCCAGTAGAGGGTATGGGGGAGCTGTTTTTT	CASSSPVEGMGELFF
TRBV2	many	TRBJ2-2	-	TGTGCCAGCAGAGGACAGCCCAACACCGGGGAGCTGTTTTTT	CASRGQPNTGELFF
TRBV11-1	-	TRBJ1-1	-	TGTGCCAGCAGCTTAACAGACAAGAACACTGAAGCTTTCTTT	CASSLTDKNTEAFF
TRBV6-5	-	TRBJ2-7	TRBD1	TGTGCCAGCAGTTACCGCCGGGACAGGGGCTCCTACGAGCAGTACTTC	CASSYRRDRGSYEQYF
TRBV30	-	TRBJ2-3	-	TGTGCCTGGAATCCGGCGACTAGCACAGATACGCAGTATTTT	CAWNPATSTDTQYF
TRBV18	-	TRBJ2-7	-	TGTGCCAGCTCACCACCTACGGGACTTTCCTACGAGCAGTACTTC	CASSPPTGLSYEQYF
TRBV10-2	-	TRBJ2-7	TRBD2	TGCGCCAGCAGCGGGAGGGGTTACGAGCAGTACTTC	CASSGRGYEQYF
TRBV9	many	TRBJ1-5	-	TGTGCCAGCAGCGTAACCCTAAATCAGCCCCAGCATTTT	CASSVTLNQPQHF
TRBV5-1	few	TRBJ1-4	-	TGCGCCAGCAGCTTGGCGGGGTCCGCGGGTGAAAAACTGTTTTTT	CASSLAGSAGEKLFF
TRBV2	many	TRBJ1-5	-	TGTGCCAGCAACCGACAGAGTAATCAGCCCCAGCATTTT	CASNRQSNQPQHF
TRBV18	-	TRBJ1-1	-	TGTGCCAGCTCACCATCAGTTCTCAACGTGAACACTGAAGCTTTCTTT	CASSPSVLNVNTEAFF
TRBV7-2	few	TRBJ2-3	TRBD2	TGTGCCAGCAGGCTTAGCGGGAGGGGGGATACGCAGTATTTT	CASRLSGRGDTQYF
TRBV7-8	many	TRBJ2-7	-	TGTGCCAGCAGCTCACAGGTTTTCTACGAGCAGTACTTC	CASSSQVFYEQYF